This T cell receptor (beta chain) was sequenced during a study of OX40 agonist ivuxolimab in advanced cancers. The wider study: The study enrolled dose-escalation patients with hepatocellular carcinoma, melanoma, renal cell or head and neck cancer. Study outcomes and limitations: At doses 0.1 to 3.0 mg/kg, CD4+ and CD8+ clones expanded.

This clone was counted a single time. Its antigen is unknown. The data were produced by immunoSEQ multiplex PCR, yet TCRdb's version contains in-frame clones alone and is incomplete. Seen here are about 120,000 clones, around 91% observed once, and the top ten hold around 0.57%. Sequencing used CD4+ or CD8+ T cells sorted from blood, obtained in a trial of the OX40 agonist ivuxolimab. This clonotype originated in an adult with an advanced solid tumor such as melanoma, head and neck, liver or kidney cancer.

CDR3 nucleotide sequence: TGTGCCAGCGGAGGACAGGGCAATCAGCCCCAGCATTTT. Amino acid sequence: CASGGQGNQPQHF. The gene calls are TRBV2 and TRBJ1-5, with TRBD1 identical over 7 bases. This CDR3 has 13 amino acids. V lost 8 bases, J lost 2 bases, and 3 bases stayed unmatched. Germline V gene lookup returns CDR1 SNHLY and CDR2 FYNNEI.